The 21 T cell receptor beta chains reported below all come from one sample, sequenced in a study of PD-L1 blockade in urothelial cancer. The data were produced by immunoSEQ multiplex PCR, yet TCRdb's version contains in-frame clones alone and is incomplete. The data hold about 53,000 clones, with 70% to 90% observed a single time. Time point: pretreatment peripheral blood. Material: PBMCs, obtained around atezolizumab (anti-PD-L1) treatment. Receptors were obtained from a woman aged 55 to 70 with urothelial cancer.

CDR3 coding DNA: TGTGCCAGCCAGGGACAGACTACCGCCTACGAGCAGTACTTC. This sequence encodes CASQGQTTAYEQYF. This chain uses TRBV7-9 with TRBJ2-7, with 7 positions matching TRBD1. With 8 bases clipped from V and 2 bases from J, the junction kept 9 bases outside the gene matches. CDR3 length equals 14 residues. Germline V CDR1 and CDR2: SEHNR, FQNEAQ (reference sequence).

The rearrangement joins TRBV29-1 to TRBJ2-3, with 9 bases lining up with TRBD1. The CDR3 extends over 14 amino acids. Germline V gene lookup returns CDR1 SQVTM and CDR2 ANQGSEA. Trimming cost V 7 bases and J 8 bases; bases outside gene matches: 13. The CDR3 loop is CSADRGQGLATQYF. The CDR3 DNA reads TGCAGCGCCGACCGGGGACAGGGATTGGCTACGCAGTATTTT.

This chain joins TRBV6-4 and TRBJ1-2; 7 bases line up with TRBD1. This CDR3 has 13 amino acids. Per the germline V gene, CDR1 is MRHNA and CDR2 is SNTAGT. The trim removed 5 bases at V and 7 bases at J, leaving 7 bases unmatched. The CDR3 region has the DNA TGTGCCAGCAGTCGGCAGGGGGTAGGTGGCTACACCTTC. This sequence encodes CASSRQGVGGYTF.

The chain employs TRBV11-3 and TRBJ2-7, with D uncertain. Germline V gene data show CDR1 as SGHNT and CDR2 as YENEEA. The CDR3 loop spans 13 amino acids. V lost 5 bases and J lost 0, with 8 bases in between. CDR3 sequence: CASSLQNSYEQYF. As DNA, the CDR3 is TGTGCCAGCAGCCTACAGAACTCCTACGAGCAGTACTTC.

J is TRBJ1-1 and V is TRBV28; 9 nucleotides line up with TRBD1. The germline CDR1 and CDR2 sequences are MDHEN and SYDVKM. The length of the CDR3 is 15 residues. V was pared by 6 bases and J by 4 bases, with 9 bases of the junction left unmatched. In DNA form, the CDR3 reads TGTGCCAGCAGGCCCACAAGGGGACAGGGCACTGAAGCTTTCTTT. Translation gives CASRPTRGQGTEAFF.

In its sample, this clone was seen once. V usage is TRBV9 and J usage is TRBJ2-1, with D maybe TRBD1 (6 bases). Germline values: CDR1 SGDLS, CDR2 YYNGEE. V shed 0 bases and J shed 10 bases, with 14 bases lying between them. This CDR3 is 14 amino acids long. CDR3 in amino acids: CASSVAHGQGEQFF. CDR3 nucleotide sequence: TGTGCCAGCAGCGTAGCTCACGGGCAGGGGGAGCAGTTCTTC.

The V call is TRBV11-3, the J call TRBJ2-5; 15 nucleotides agree with TRBD2. J lost 10 bases, V lost 5 bases, and 14 bases had no gene match. Germline CDR1 reads SGHNT; CDR2 reads YENEEA. This CDR3 has 17 residues. The CDR3: CASSPGLAGGTSGNQYF. In DNA, the CDR3 is TGTGCCAGCAGCCCGGGACTAGCGGGGGGCACGAGTGGAAACCAGTACTTC.

This sequence joins TRBV13 and TRBJ1-2; 7 bases match TRBD1. The germline V gene encodes CDR1 PRHDT and CDR2 FYEKMQ (reference sequence). This CDR3 region has 12 residues. With V trimmed by 5 bases and J by 7 bases, 4 bases remained unmatched. CDR3 bases: TGTGCCAGCAGCGAGGGGGCGTTTGGCTACACCTTC. Translation gives CASSEGAFGYTF.

The CDR3 reads CASSSTVNGNTIYF. CDR3 DNA sequence: TGCGCCAGCAGCTCGACAGTAAATGGGAACACCATATATTTT. V is TRBV5-1 and J is TRBJ1-3; a weak D match, TRBD1 (5 bases). Trimming left V 3 bases short and J 7 bases short, with 14 bases between. Germline-derived CDR1 and CDR2 are SGHRS and YFSETQ. The CDR3 has 14 amino acids. The full variable domain, rest sourced from reference TRBV5-1 and TRBJ1-3, is KAGVTQTPRYLIKTRGQQVTLSCSPISGHRSVSWYQQTPGQGLQFLFEYFSETQRNKGNFPGRFSGRQFSNSRSEMNVSTLELGDSALYLCASSSTVNGNTIYFGEGSWLTVV.

J is TRBJ2-5 and V is TRBV27, with 10 bases aligning to TRBD2. V was pared by 5 bases and J by 5 bases, with 8 bases of the junction left unmatched. This CDR3 is built from 15 residues. CDR1 and CDR2 (germline): MNHEY, SMNVEV (reference sequence). The CDR3 here is CASSPRASGSETQYF. CDR3 nucleotide sequence: TGTGCCAGCAGTCCCCGGGCTAGCGGGAGTGAGACCCAGTACTTC.

This clone has a handful of counts. The chain couples TRBV6-5 to TRBJ1-1, with a weak D call TRBD1 (6 bases). CDR1 is MNHEY and CDR2 is SVGAGI in the germline V gene. The CDR3 runs to 14 residues. The ends were cut back, 0 bases at V and 3 bases at J, with 8 bases in the middle. CDR3 DNA sequence: TGTGCCAGCAGTTACTCGCAGGGGTACACTGAAGCTTTCTTT. Protein sequence: CASSYSQGYTEAFF.

V and J are TRBV6-5 and TRBJ1-5; D might be TRBD1 (5 bases). V lost 6 bases, J lost 10 bases, and 16 bases lay in between. The CDR3 is 13 residues long. Germline CDR1 is MNHEY and CDR2 is SVGAGI. The CDR3 loop is CASRAGTLRPQHF. The DNA for the CDR3 is TGTGCCAGCAGAGCCGGGACTCTTCGACCCCAGCATTTT.

In this sample, this clone turned up once. J is TRBJ2-5 and V is TRBV5-1, with TRBD2 matching over 7 bases. Germline CDR1 reads SGHRS; CDR2 reads YFSETQ. The CDR3 runs 15 residues. The V segment lost 3 bases and the J segment 2 bases; nucleotides outside the gene matches: 7. The DNA of the CDR3 is TGCGCCAGCAGCTCCCTAGGACTAGATCAAGAGACCCAGTACTTC. It yields the protein CASSSLGLDQETQYF. The whole variable domain, remainder taken from reference TRBV5-1 and TRBJ2-5, is KAGVTQTPRYLIKTRGQQVTLSCSPISGHRSVSWYQQTPGQGLQFLFEYFSETQRNKGNFPGRFSGRQFSNSRSEMNVSTLELGDSALYLCASSSLGLDQETQYFGPGTRLLVL.

This clone was recorded once. The chain employs TRBV7-2 and TRBJ2-5; D not certain. CDR3 size: 12 residues. V lost 5 bases and J 9 bases, leaving 13 bases between the germline ends. Germline lookup yields CDR1 SGHTA and CDR2 FQGNSA. This CDR3 is CASSPAESSQYF. CDR3 bases: TGTGCCAGCAGCCCCGCGGAGTCGTCCCAGTACTTC.

The genes are TRBV7-8 and TRBJ2-1; D is perhaps TRBD1 (6 bases). Germline lookup yields CDR1 SGHVS and CDR2 FQNEAQ. The CDR3 is 14 amino acids. Trimming took 7 bases from V and 2 from J, leaving 12 bases between them. CDR3: CASIRQGTYNEQFF. CDR3 nucleotides: TGTGCCAGCATTCGGCAGGGGACCTACAATGAGCAGTTCTTC.

The CDR3 loop reads CASSLVLAEAETQYF. Here the CDR3 DNA reads TGTGCCAGCAGTTTAGTACTAGCGGAGGCAGAGACCCAGTACTTC. The rearrangement uses TRBV28 and TRBJ2-5, with 8 nucleotides matching TRBD2. In germline, CDR1 is MDHEN, CDR2 SYDVKM. V shed 2 bases, J shed 4 bases, and the junction held 6 bases outside the gene matches. The CDR3 contains 15 residues. Filled out from reference TRBV28 and TRBJ2-5, the complete variable domain reads DVKVTQSSRYLVKRTGEKVFLECVQDMDHENMFWYRQDPGLGLRLIYFSYDVKMKEKGDIPEGYSVSREKKERFSLILESASTNQTSMYLCASSLVLAEAETQYFGPGTRLLVL.

The chain couples TRBV5-4 to TRBJ2-7; 11 nucleotides align to TRBD2. CDR3 length: 15 residues. V gave up 4 bases and J gave up 7 bases; unmatched junction bases: 10. Germline CDR1 is SGHNT and CDR2 is YYREEE (reference sequence). Written as DNA, the CDR3 is TGTGCCAGCAGCGGTCGACTAGCGGGGTTGGAAGAGCAGTACTTC. As protein: CASSGRLAGLEEQYF.

In nucleotides, the CDR3 is TGTGCCAGCAGCTTAGACTCCGTCCGGGAACTGTTTTTT. It is translated as CASSLDSVRELFF. The rearrangement links TRBV11-2 to TRBJ1-4, with D unclear. CDR3 size: 13 residues. Germline CDR1 and CDR2: SGHAT and FQNNGV. V gave up 0 bases and J gave up 12 bases, with 11 bases separating them.

The rearrangement uses TRBV10-3 and TRBJ2-7, with 10 bases that match TRBD2. CDR1 is ENHRY, CDR2 SYGVKD, per germline. The V and J ends lost 3 bases and 3 bases, in that order; junction bases with no gene match: 5. The CDR3 runs to 15 residues. Here the CDR3 reads CAISDASGGSYEQYF. The CDR3 DNA sequence: TGTGCCATCAGTGACGCTAGCGGGGGTAGCTACGAGCAGTACTTC.

The chain links TRBV5-1 to TRBJ2-3; a possible D gene is TRBD2 (6 bases). The germline V gene encodes CDR1 SGHRS and CDR2 YFSETQ. Deletions cut 0 bases from V and 0 bases from J, with 8 bases between. The CDR3 runs 15 residues. CDR3 sequence reads: CASSLVAGSTDTQYF. The CDR3 DNA reads TGCGCCAGCAGCTTGGTTGCGGGAAGCACAGATACGCAGTATTTT. Based on the CDR3 plus reference TRBV5-1 and TRBJ2-3, the full variable domain is KAGVTQTPRYLIKTRGQQVTLSCSPISGHRSVSWYQQTPGQGLQFLFEYFSETQRNKGNFPGRFSGRQFSNSRSEMNVSTLELGDSALYLCASSLVAGSTDTQYFGPGTRLTVL.

The chain recombines TRBV7-9 with TRBJ1-1; D might be TRBD1 (5 bases). Trimming took off 5 bases at V and 1 base at J, with 8 bases between the two ends. There are 13 residues in the CDR3. The germline V gene encodes CDR1 SEHNR and CDR2 FQNEAQ (reference sequence). CDR3 nucleotides: TGTGCCAGCAGCGCGGACACGAACACTGAAGCTTTCTTT. It codes for CASSADTNTEAFF.